Included here is one T cell receptor (beta chain) sequence, with context. Study processing details: Reference gene primer amplification gave estimated nucleated cell counts. TCRdb's table, derived via immunoSEQ multiplex PCR, lists solely in-frame clones and lacks some. Clone size and V and J calls were adopted from that table, with D and trimming inferred from the DNA. The table shows just over 250,000 clones, with roughly 90% occurring only once. CDR3 length: 14 residues. The data stem from a study of blood T cell repertoires in COVID-19. Study information: Samples of COVID-19 (acute and convalescent) were obtained from the United States, Italy and Spain. Sample material is recorded as cDNA or gDNA derived from T cells, B-cell-depleted T cells, or PBMCs.

This rearrangement joins TRBV7-5 to TRBJ2-2; the DNA was not compared with TRBD2, the D call given in the table. TRBV7-5 is designated a pseudogene. The material sequenced was peripheral blood. This sequence was found in a man aged 55 to 70 who had recovered from COVID-19. The CDR3 sequence is CARSLGSIAGELFF. DNA of the CDR3: TGTGCCAGAAGCTTAGGGTCTATCGCCGGGGAGCTGTTTTTT.